Listed below are T cell receptor delta chains from one sample, sequenced in a study of Vδ1+ human thymocytes. TCRdb reprocessed the multiplex PCR reads using CATT. The sample includes 21,000 or so delta-chain clones, roughly 7.3% seen only once; the top ten take approximately 1%. Sample: Vdelta1+ gamma-delta thymocytes from the thymus. The receptors here all came from a child younger than two who had congenital heart surgery. The CDR3 runs from the conserved cysteine through the conserved F or W. Each record gives: clone size, D gene, J gene, V gene, CDR3 DNA, CDR3 protein. A D gene is named only where the DNA matches it firmly. Where a row states a size, it is once, few, many or the class of an expanded clone; other rows omit it.

few TRDD3 TRDJ1 TRDV1 TGTGCTCTTGGGGAACTGACCTACTGGGGGGAATACCCTTTCACCGATAAACTCATCTTT CALGELTYWGEYPFTDKLIF
. TRDD3 TRDJ3 TRDV2 TGTGCCTGTGACATGGGGATGGGGGATACTCCCAGCTCCTGGGACACCCGACAGATGTTTTTC CACDMGMGDTPSSWDTRQMFF
. TRDD3 TRDJ1 TRDV1 TGTGCTCTTGGGGAAGCGGGGATACGGAGCACCGATAAACTCATCTTT CALGEAGIRSTDKLIF
. . TRDJ1 TRDV1 TGTGCTCTTGGAGAGAGGCTATACACCGATAAACTCATCTTT CALGERLYTDKLIF
. TRDD3 TRDJ1 TRDV3 TGTGCGGTAAACAGGCGCCTACTGGACTGGGGTCCTTGCACCGATAAACTCATCTTT CAVNRRLLDWGPCTDKLIF
few TRDD3 TRDJ1 TRDV1 TGTGCTCTTGGATCGGGGATACTTACCGATAAACTCATCTTT CALGSGILTDKLIF
. TRDD3 TRDJ1 TRDV1 TGTGCTCTTGGGGTACGGAAGGGGGATACCCTTTTCGCCGATAAACTCATCTTT CALGVRKGDTLFADKLIF
. TRDD3 TRDJ1 TRDV1 TGTGCTCTTGGGGAAGTCCCTTATACACTGGGGGTGACGATGTACACCGATAAACTCATCTTT CALGEVPYTLGVTMYTDKLIF
few . TRDJ1 TRDV1 TGTGCTCTTGGGGAACCCGGGGGTGCGGGGCAAGGGTACACCGATAAACTCATCTTT CALGEPGGAGQGYTDKLIF
few . TRDJ1 TRDV1 TGTGCTCTTGTGTGTTCTCCCCTGTACACCGATAAACTCATCTTT CALVCSPLYTDKLIF
few . TRDJ1 TRDV1 TGTGCTCTTGGGGAACTTGGGCGGGGACAGTACACCGATAAACTCATCTTT CALGELGRGQYTDKLIF
few TRDD3 TRDJ1 TRDV1 TGTGCTCTTGAGAATTTCCTAATCCTTACTGGGGGACCCCTTCCCGGTAAACTCATCTTT CALENFLILTGGPLPGKLIF
. . TRDJ1 TRDV1 TGTGCTCTTGGGGAGCCTGAGAGGGATAACGGTAAACTCATCTTT CALGEPERDNGKLIF
. . TRDJ1 TRDV1 TGTGCTCTTGGGGAACTTCGCCCGGATGACGATAAACTCATCTTT CALGELRPDDDKLIF
few . TRDJ1 TRDV1 TGTGCTCTTGGGGAACTGGGCTTCTCTTACACCGATAAACTCATCTTT CALGELGFSYTDKLIF
few TRDD2 TRDJ1 TRDV1 TGTGCTCTTGGGGAACCCAAGCCTTCCTACGTCCCGTACACCGATAAACTCATCTTT CALGEPKPSYVPYTDKLIF
few TRDD3 TRDJ1 TRDV1 TGTGCTCTTGGACGGAAACCCTCCCCCTCCACCTTCCGTACTGGGGGATACGGTAAACTCATCTTT CALGRKPSPSTFRTGGYGKLIF
. TRDD3 TRDJ1 TRDV1 TGTGCTCTTGGGGTACCCAATTCGGGGCCTCGCTGGGGGATAGGGAGGTACACCGATAAACTCATCTTT CALGVPNSGPRWGIGRYTDKLIF
. . TRDJ1 TRDV2 TGTGCCTGCGACACCGACCCTTCCGGCCCCGTACTGGGGATGTACACCGATAAACTCATCTTT CACDTDPSGPVLGMYTDKLIF
few . TRDJ1 TRDV1 TGTGCTCTTGGGGATTTGCGTAGAGGGTACACCGATAAACTCATCTTT CALGDLRRGYTDKLIF
few TRDD3 TRDJ2 TRDV1 TGTGCTCTTGGGGAACGGTCCTACAAAATACTGGGGGATGGATTGGCCATGCCCCAAGCTTTGACAGCACAACTCTTCTTT CALGERSYKILGDGLAMPQALTAQLFF
. TRDD3 TRDJ1 TRDV3 TGTGCCTCCCCGGGGGATACGCGGGAGTACACCGATAAACTCATCTTT CASPGDTREYTDKLIF
. TRDD2 TRDJ1 TRDV1 TGTGCTCTTGGGACTCGGGGGCCGATTTCCTACTGGTACTGGTACACCGATAAACTCATCTTT CALGTRGPISYWYWYTDKLIF
. . TRDJ1 TRDV1 TGTGCTCTTGGGGATCCAGAGTACACCGATAAACTCATCTTT CALGDPEYTDKLIF
few TRDD3 TRDJ1 TRDV1 TGTGCTCTTGGGGAACGTTCGTACTGGGGGATACGGTACACCGATAAACTCATCTTT CALGERSYWGIRYTDKLIF
. TRDD3 TRDJ1 TRDV1 TGTGCTCTTGGGGAACTCCCAACTTCCTACTGGGGGATCCCTGATAAACTCATCTTT CALGELPTSYWGIPDKLIF
few . TRDJ1 TRDV1 TGTGCTCTTGGGCTATGGGGGGACCCCACCCCCAGAAACACCGATAAACTCATCTTT CALGLWGDPTPRNTDKLIF
. . TRDJ1 TRDV1 TGTGCTCTTGGGAAGCCCCGTGGACCCACCGATAAACTCATCTTT CALGKPRGPTDKLIF
few TRDD3 TRDJ1 TRDV1 TGTGCTCTTGGGGAACCGGGGTTATCGGTAAAGTTTGTTGGGGGATACCCGTACACCGATAAACTCATCTTT CALGEPGLSVKFVGGYPYTDKLIF
. . TRDJ1 TRDV1 TGTGCTCTTGGGCCCTCCAAGGGCCTTCCTACATCGGCCTCATACTGGGGGATTTACACCGATAAACTCATCTTT CALGPSKGLPTSASYWGIYTDKLIF
few TRDD2 TRDJ1 TRDV1 TGTGCTCTCCACCCTTCCTACGCTACTGGGGCCTACACCGATAAACTCATCTTT CALHPSYATGAYTDKLIF
. . TRDJ1 TRDV1 TGTGCTCTTGGGGAACCAGGGGAGGCCACCGATAAACTCATCTTT CALGEPGEATDKLIF
few . TRDJ1 TRDV1 TGTGCTCTTGGGGAACTAGTCCCGGCGGGCCATTGGTACACCGATAAACTCATCTTT CALGELVPAGHWYTDKLIF
. TRDD3 TRDJ1 TRDV1 TGTGCTCTTGGGGAACCGGGACCCTACTGGGGGATACGTCGTCCCGATAAACTCATCTTT CALGEPGPYWGIRRPDKLIF
medium-sized . TRDJ1 TRDV2 TGTGCCTGTGACACCGCCTTCGTAGCGCGTTGGTACTGGTTGGGCGATAAACTCATCTTT CACDTAFVARWYWLGDKLIF
few . TRDJ1 TRDV1 TGTGCTCTTGGGGAACCCCACATAGTACTGGGAGTCGATAAACTCATCTTT CALGEPHIVLGVDKLIF
. . TRDJ1 TRDV1 TGTGCTCTTGGGAACCCTCCCGGGGGGACCTCTCGAGGCACCGATAAACTCATCTTT CALGNPPGGTSRGTDKLIF
. TRDD3 TRDJ2 TRDV1 TGTGCTCTTGGAGATTTCCTACAAACTGGGGGAAACCTCCGGACAGCACAACTCTTCTTT CALGDFLQTGGNLRTAQLFF
few TRDD3 TRDJ1 TRDV1 TGTGCTCTTGGGGAGCTGCCTCCCACATCAATACTGGGGGATACGAAGTACACCGATAAACTCATCTTT CALGELPPTSILGDTKYTDKLIF
few TRDD3 TRDJ1 TRDV1 TGTGCTCTTAGTCCTACCGGGGGATACCTTAAACTCATCTTT CALSPTGGYLKLIF
few TRDD3 TRDJ1 TRDV1 TGTGCTCTTGGGGCTTCTGGGGGATCACAGTACACCGATAAACTCATCTTT CALGASGGSQYTDKLIF
few . TRDJ1 TRDV1 TGTGCTCTTGTAGAGTGGGGTTACGCGGGTAAACTCATCTTT CALVEWGYAGKLIF
. . TRDJ1 TRDV1 TGTGCTCTTGGGGGGAGTTCCTTTCTACTAAGGGATTTAGGACTCATCTTT CALGGSSFLLRDLGLIF
few TRDD3 TRDJ1 TRDV1 TGTGCTCTTGGGGAAAGTCGCGGGGGATACGCGTACACCGATAAACTCATCTTT CALGESRGGYAYTDKLIF
few TRDD3 TRDJ1 TRDV2 TGTGCCTGTGACCTGTACTGGGGGGTACGATGGTACACCGATAAACTCATCTTT CACDLYWGVRWYTDKLIF
. . TRDJ1 TRDV1 TGTGCTCTTGGGGAGTACTTCCTTCCCGTACTGGGGTCCGATAAACTCATCTTT CALGEYFLPVLGSDKLIF
. TRDD3 TRDJ1 TRAV29/DV5 TGTGCAGCAAGCGCACGTACTGGGGGATACTTAAATAAACTCATCTTT CAASARTGGYLNKLIF
few TRDD2 TRDJ1 TRDV1 TGTGCTCTTGGGGGCACCTTTCCTACGAGGATAGCCCACTACACCGATAAACTCATCTTT CALGGTFPTRIAHYTDKLIF
medium-sized . TRDJ1 TRDV2 TGTGCCTGTGACACCGTCCGGGGGACCTCAGAGGATAAACTCATCTTT CACDTVRGTSEDKLIF
few . TRDJ1 TRDV1 TGTGCTCTTGGGGAAAGGTCCACCGATAAACTCATCTTT CALGERSTDKLIF
. . TRDJ1 TRDV1 TGTGCTCTTGGGGCCCCCATGCCTTCCTACGGCGTACTGGGGGCTAAACCCCCTGATAAACTCATCTTT CALGAPMPSYGVLGAKPPDKLIF
. . TRDJ1 TRDV1 TGTGCTCTTGGGGAAGCCAAACGAATGGTGGGGACCAGCCCGTACACCGATAAACTCATCTTT CALGEAKRMVGTSPYTDKLIF
few TRDD3 TRDJ1 TRDV1 TGTGCTCTTGGGGAATCGCGTACTGGGGGATGGGCCGATAAACTCATCTTT CALGESRTGGWADKLIF
few . TRDJ1 TRDV1 TGTGCTCTTGGGGAACTACGACGTCATAAGTACGGGTACACCGATAAACTCATCTTT CALGELRRHKYGYTDKLIF
few . TRDJ1 TRDV1 TGTGCTCTTGGGGAACGCGCCGTCCAAGATAAACTCATCTTT CALGERAVQDKLIF
few TRDD3 TRDJ1 TRDV1 TGTGCTCTTGGGGCACTGGGGGGTTACACCGATAAACTCATCTTT CALGALGGYTDKLIF
few TRDD2 TRDJ1 TRDV1 TGTGCTCTTGGGGGCTTTCCTACACCAGGCACCGATAAACTCATCTTT CALGGFPTPGTDKLIF
. TRDD3 TRDJ1 TRDV1 TGTGCTCTTGGGGAACGTGGGGGACAAGGACGGGGGCTCATCTTT CALGERGGQGRGLIF
few . TRDJ3 TRDV2 TGTGCCTGTGACACGGGGATCTCCTGGGACACCCGACAGATGTTTTTC CACDTGISWDTRQMFF
few TRDD3 TRDJ1 TRDV1 TGTGCTCTTGGGGGTACGATGGTCATGGGTACTGGGGGATACGCCGGAAAGCTCTCCTGTCCCGATAAACTCATCTTT CALGGTMVMGTGGYAGKLSCPDKLIF